These T cell receptor beta chains were read from a single sample in a study of shared clonotypes between healthy human individuals. TCRdb's copy holds only in-frame clones and misses some; the assay was immunoSEQ multiplex PCR. The repertoire has under 600,000 clones, about 98% of them found once; the top ten carry 0.3%. Sequenced sample: naive CD8+ T cells sorted from blood. These receptor sequences come from a man aged 30 to 45 in good health. CDR3s include the opening cysteine and the closing phenylalanine or tryptophan. The order of the fields is V gene, CDR3 length, clone size, J gene, D gene, CDR3 protein, CDR3 DNA. A D gene is named only where the DNA matches it firmly. For some rows the clone size is stated as once, few or many, or as a class when expanded; others skip it.

>TRBV2|11|NA|TRBJ1-2|NA
CASKGDYGYTF
TGTGCCAGCAAGGGAGACTATGGCTACACCTTC
>TRBV11-2|13|NA|TRBJ2-1|NA
CASSPRGLHEQFF
TGTGCCAGCAGCCCCCGGGGGTTACATGAGCAGTTCTTC
>TRBV5-5|14|NA|TRBJ1-1|TRBD1
CASSLGQGETEAFF
TGTGCCAGCAGCTTGGGACAGGGTGAAACTGAAGCTTTCTTT
>TRBV7-2|15|NA|TRBJ2-7|TRBD2
CASSLALADSYEQYF
TGTGCCAGCAGCTTAGCACTAGCGGACTCCTACGAGCAGTACTTC
>TRBV11-2|15|NA|TRBJ2-3|TRBD2
CASSRLAGDGDTQYF
TGTGCCAGCAGTCGACTAGCGGGAGATGGTGATACGCAGTATTTT
>TRBV4-1|14|NA|TRBJ1-2|TRBD1
CASSQVRGHHGYTF
TGCGCCAGCAGCCAAGTAAGGGGGCATCATGGCTACACCTTC
>TRBV5-6|14|NA|TRBJ1-2|NA
CASSPGEIDYGYTF
TGTGCCAGCAGCCCAGGGGAAATAGACTATGGCTACACCTTC
>TRBV11-2|12|NA|TRBJ2-7|NA
CASSSQDYEQYF
TGTGCCAGCAGCTCACAGGATTACGAGCAGTACTTC
>TRBV10-2|15|NA|TRBJ2-7|TRBD1
CASTLMVGQGYEQYF
TGCGCCAGCACGCTTATGGTTGGACAGGGGTACGAGCAGTACTTC
>TRBV27|14|NA|TRBJ1-4|NA
CASSLSRGDEKLFF
TGTGCCAGCAGTTTATCGCGGGGGGATGAAAAACTGTTTTTT
>TRBV5-1|17|NA|TRBJ2-6|TRBD1
CASSLAGTGSGANVLTF
TGCGCCAGCAGCTTGGCCGGGACAGGCTCTGGGGCCAACGTCCTGACTTTC
>TRBV7-8|14|once|TRBJ2-5|NA
CASSFLETEETQYF
TGTGCCAGCAGCTTCCTTGAAACGGAAGAGACCCAGTACTTC
>TRBV20-1|11|NA|TRBJ2-2|NA
CSARGVGELFF
TGCAGTGCTAGAGGGGTCGGGGAGCTGTTTTTT
>TRBV27|13|NA|TRBJ1-1|NA
CASSLGPGTEAFF
TGTGCCAGCAGTTTAGGTCCGGGGACTGAAGCTTTCTTT
>TRBV5-1|15|NA|TRBJ2-7|TRBD2
CASSEGLAGAYEQYF
TGCGCCAGCAGCGAGGGACTAGCGGGAGCCTACGAGCAGTACTTC
>TRBV15|15|NA|TRBJ2-3|TRBD2
CATSVLAGGTDTQYF
TGTGCCACCAGCGTCCTAGCGGGAGGAACAGATACGCAGTATTTT
>TRBV27|15|NA|TRBJ2-7|TRBD2
CASSLRGRAGYEQYF
TGTGCCAGCAGTTTACGAGGGAGGGCGGGATACGAGCAGTACTTC
>TRBV27|11|NA|TRBJ2-7|TRBD2
CASSSGRVQYF
TGTGCCAGCAGTAGCGGGAGGGTACAGTACTTC
>TRBV18|18|once|TRBJ2-1|TRBD2
CASSLILAGGLRENEQFF
TGTGCCAGCTCACTAATTCTAGCGGGAGGCCTAAGGGAGAATGAGCAGTTCTTC
>TRBV30|13|NA|TRBJ2-7|NA
CAWSAGGDYEQYF
TGTGCCTGGAGTGCAGGGGGGGACTACGAGCAGTACTTC
>TRBV11-2|14|NA|TRBJ1-1|NA
CASSLGQGETEAFF
TGTGCCAGCAGCTTAGGGCAGGGAGAGACTGAAGCTTTCTTT
>TRBV7-2|16|NA|TRBJ2-7|NA
CASSYISGTGSYEQYF
TGTGCCAGCAGCTACATTAGCGGGACAGGATCCTACGAGCAGTACTTC
>TRBV27|15|NA|TRBJ1-5|TRBD1
CASSLFWDSNQPQHF
TGTGCCAGCAGTTTATTTTGGGACAGTAATCAGCCCCAGCATTTT
>TRBV11-2|17|NA|TRBJ2-1|TRBD2
CASSLWSSGSFYNEQFF
TGTGCCAGCAGCTTATGGTCTAGCGGGAGTTTTTACAATGAGCAGTTCTTC
>TRBV5-5|10|NA|TRBJ1-1|NA
CASSGTTAFF
TGTGCCAGCAGCGGGACAACAGCTTTCTTT
>TRBV14|12|NA|TRBJ2-7|NA
CASSPGLGEQYF
TGTGCCAGCAGCCCCGGTCTGGGCGAGCAGTACTTC
>TRBV5-1|15|once|TRBJ1-4|TRBD1
CASSPLDRGGEKLFF
TGCGCCAGCAGCCCCCTGGACAGGGGCGGGGAAAAACTGTTTTTT
>TRBV11-2|13|NA|TRBJ2-1|NA
CASSLEITWYQFF
TGTGCCAGCAGCTTAGAAATAACTTGGTACCAGTTCTTC
>TRBV10-2|15|NA|TRBJ2-1|TRBD2
CASSETAGDYNEQFF
TGCGCCAGCAGTGAGACAGCGGGAGACTACAATGAGCAGTTCTTC
>TRBV28|14|NA|TRBJ1-5|TRBD1
CASSQGARWQPQHF
TGTGCCAGCAGTCAGGGGGCGAGATGGCAGCCCCAGCATTTT
>TRBV4-1|13|NA|TRBJ2-7|NA
CASSQGRSYEQYF
TGCGCCAGCAGCCAAGGGCGGAGCTACGAGCAGTACTTC
>TRBV9|13|NA|TRBJ2-7|NA
CASSPAGNSEQYF
TGTGCCAGCAGCCCAGCAGGCAATTCCGAGCAGTACTTC
>TRBV19|13|NA|TRBJ1-1|NA
CATSLGPGTEAFF
TGTGCCACCTCGCTGGGCCCGGGCACTGAAGCTTTCTTT
>TRBV27|17|NA|TRBJ1-3|NA
CASSPRGEPGPGNTIYF
TGTGCCAGCAGTCCCCGGGGGGAGCCCGGTCCTGGAAACACCATATATTTT
>TRBV6-1|13|NA|TRBJ2-7|NA
CATSRGLTYEQYF
TGTGCCACCAGTCGGGGTCTGACCTACGAGCAGTACTTC
>TRBV7-9|13|NA|TRBJ1-2|NA
CAIEDSPNYGYTF
TGTGCCATCGAAGACAGCCCTAACTATGGCTACACCTTC
>TRBV11-3|12|few|TRBJ2-2|NA
CASSLVAGELFF
TGTGCCAGCAGCTTAGTGGCCGGGGAGCTGTTTTTT
>TRBV5-1|14|NA|TRBJ2-1|NA
CASSFETADNEQFF
TGCGCCAGCAGCTTTGAGACTGCAGACAATGAGCAGTTCTTC
>TRBV9|15|NA|TRBJ2-5|TRBD2
CASSEWDGGMETQYF
TGTGCCAGCAGCGAGTGGGACGGGGGGATGGAGACCCAGTACTTC
>TRBV7-9|15|NA|TRBJ2-7|NA
CASSYREAGSGEQYF
TGTGCCAGCAGCTACAGGGAGGCTGGCAGTGGCGAGCAGTACTTC
>TRBV27|16|NA|TRBJ2-7|TRBD2
CASSFLPGGGDYEQYF
TGTGCCAGCAGTTTTCTCCCGGGAGGGGGAGATTACGAGCAGTACTTC
>TRBV28|14|NA|TRBJ2-7|NA
CASQEKWGGYEQYF
TGTGCCAGCCAAGAAAAATGGGGAGGCTACGAGCAGTACTTC